This record covers a single T cell receptor beta chain. Its antigen is currently unknown. The sample belongs to a study of T cell therapy after organ transplantation. Across the whole study: T cell doses, up to 6, came every 2 weeks; follow-up lasted roughly 30 weeks. Study-wide findings and caveats: Post-therapy reconstitution appeared to include transferred and endogenous clonotypes. Nonresponder repertoires showed strong pretherapy expansions, barely changing post-therapy.

Measured with immunoSEQ multiplex PCR; TCRdb has only the in-frame clones, and not every one. The repertoire holds 45,000 to 60,000 clones, with about 94% as singletons. The sample was CD8+ T cells from blood, taken before autologous CMV-specific T cell therapy. The clonotype comes from a human patient who had received a solid organ transplant and had CMV disease.

CDR3 in amino acids: CASSKGDFTADTQYF. The CDR3 DNA reads as TGTGCCAGCAGCAAAGGTGACTTCACCGCGGATACGCAGTATTTT. The chain couples TRBV21-1 to TRBJ2-3; whether TRBD2, the table's D call, matches the DNA was not checked. TRBV21-1 is noted as a pseudogene. The CDR3 is 15 residues long.